This entry is about one T cell receptor (beta chain). Profiled with immunoSEQ multiplex PCR; TCRdb holds only in-frame clones, not every one. This table has some 300,000 clones, nearly 90% appearing once. The data are from a study of blood T cell repertoires in COVID-19. Study context: COVID-19 samples collected from the United States, Italy and Spain covered acute and convalescent phases.

In terms of age and location, participants ranged from roughly 18 to 95 years and lived in around 22 US areas. Participants' own reports of clinical history determined their cohort assignment. Cohort 3 donors were reported recovered after two negative PCRs, clearance, or symptom resolution. Sequencing input: PBMCs or T cells enriched from blood (not recorded which). This sequence originates from a woman in her twenties or thirties who had recovered from COVID-19.

The CDR3 sequence is CASSYDRGQETQYF. The CDR3 nucleotides read TGTGCCAGCAGTTACGACAGGGGCCAAGAGACCCAGTACTTC. The chain uses TRBV27 and TRBJ2-5, with 8 bases that match TRBD1. CDR1 and CDR2 from the germline V gene are MNHEY and SMNVEV (reference sequence). The CDR3 totals 14 residues. With 4 bases clipped from V and 1 base from J, the junction kept 2 bases outside the gene matches.